Reported below is one TCR beta chain. As yet, its antigen is unknown. These data come from a study of yellow fever vaccine responses in identical twins. Study-wide results and limits: The authors reported partly convergent, partly personalized vaccine responses in identical twins.

TCRdb processed the RT-PCR reads anew with MiXCR; each CDR3 protein has one entry. The sample has around 6,600 distinct CDR3 sequences; 86% are singletons. The CDR3 is 13 amino acids. V was pared by 6 bases and J by 6 bases, with 13 bases between. Germline lookup yields CDR1 LNHDA and CDR2 SQIVND (reference sequence). This rearrangement joins TRBV19 to TRBJ2-3; no reliable D call. The specimen was T cells from blood (PBMCs), unsorted or a sorted subset (not recorded which), collected before or after yellow fever vaccination (not recorded which). This TCR was recovered from a woman between 18 and 30 years old who received the yellow fever vaccine. Here the CDR3 reads CASSPDRWDTQYF. The CDR3 DNA follows: TGTGCCAGTAGCCCTGACCGTTGGGATACGCAGTATTTT.